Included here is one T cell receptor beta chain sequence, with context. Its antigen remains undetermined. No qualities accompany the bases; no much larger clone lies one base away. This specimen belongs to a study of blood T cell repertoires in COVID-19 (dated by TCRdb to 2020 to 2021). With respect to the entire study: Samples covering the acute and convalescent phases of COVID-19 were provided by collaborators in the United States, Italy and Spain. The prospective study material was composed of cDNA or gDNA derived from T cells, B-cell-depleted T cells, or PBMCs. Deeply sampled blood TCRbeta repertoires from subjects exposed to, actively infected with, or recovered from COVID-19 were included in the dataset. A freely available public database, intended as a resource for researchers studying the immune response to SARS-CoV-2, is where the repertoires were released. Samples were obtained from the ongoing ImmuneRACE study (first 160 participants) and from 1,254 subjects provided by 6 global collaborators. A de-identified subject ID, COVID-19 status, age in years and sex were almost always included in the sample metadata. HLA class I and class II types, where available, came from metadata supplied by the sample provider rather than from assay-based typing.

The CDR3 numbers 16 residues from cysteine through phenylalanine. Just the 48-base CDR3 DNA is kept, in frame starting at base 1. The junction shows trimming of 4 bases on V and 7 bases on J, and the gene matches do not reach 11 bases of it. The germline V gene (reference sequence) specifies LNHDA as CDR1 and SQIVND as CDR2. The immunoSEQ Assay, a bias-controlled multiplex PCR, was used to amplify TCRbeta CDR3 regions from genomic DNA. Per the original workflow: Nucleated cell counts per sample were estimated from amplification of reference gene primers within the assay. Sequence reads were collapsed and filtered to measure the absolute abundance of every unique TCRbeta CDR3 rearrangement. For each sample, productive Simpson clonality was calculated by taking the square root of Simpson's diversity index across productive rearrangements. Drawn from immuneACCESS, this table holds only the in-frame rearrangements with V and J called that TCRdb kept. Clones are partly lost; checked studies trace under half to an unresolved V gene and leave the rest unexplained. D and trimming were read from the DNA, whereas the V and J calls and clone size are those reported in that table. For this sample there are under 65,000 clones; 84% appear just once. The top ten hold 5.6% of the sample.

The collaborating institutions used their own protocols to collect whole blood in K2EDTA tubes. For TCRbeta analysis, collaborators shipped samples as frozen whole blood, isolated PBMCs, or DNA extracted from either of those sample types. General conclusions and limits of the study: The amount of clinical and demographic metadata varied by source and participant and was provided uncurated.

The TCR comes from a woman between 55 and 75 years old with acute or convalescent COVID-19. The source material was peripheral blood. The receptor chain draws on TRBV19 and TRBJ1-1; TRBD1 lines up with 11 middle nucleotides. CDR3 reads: CASSKPGQGVSREAFF. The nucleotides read TGTGCCAGTAGTAAACCGGGACAGGGGGTCTCGCGTGAAGCTTTCTTT. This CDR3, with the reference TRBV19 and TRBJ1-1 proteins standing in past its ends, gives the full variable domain DGGITQSPKYLFRKEGQNVTLSCEQNLNHDAMYWYRQDPGQGLRLIYYSQIVNDFQKGDIAEGYSVSREKKESFPLTVTSAQKNPTAFYLCASSKPGQGVSREAFFGQGTRLTVV.